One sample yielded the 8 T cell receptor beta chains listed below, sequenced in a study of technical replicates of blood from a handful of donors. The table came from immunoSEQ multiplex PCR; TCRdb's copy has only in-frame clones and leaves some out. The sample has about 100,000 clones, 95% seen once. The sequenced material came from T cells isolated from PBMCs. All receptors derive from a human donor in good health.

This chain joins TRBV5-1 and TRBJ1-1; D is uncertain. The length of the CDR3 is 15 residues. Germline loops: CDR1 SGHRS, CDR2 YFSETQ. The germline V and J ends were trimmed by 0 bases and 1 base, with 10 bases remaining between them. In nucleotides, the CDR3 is TGCGCCAGCAGCTTGGCCGGGGTATCGAACACTGAAGCTTTCTTT. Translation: CASSLAGVSNTEAFF.

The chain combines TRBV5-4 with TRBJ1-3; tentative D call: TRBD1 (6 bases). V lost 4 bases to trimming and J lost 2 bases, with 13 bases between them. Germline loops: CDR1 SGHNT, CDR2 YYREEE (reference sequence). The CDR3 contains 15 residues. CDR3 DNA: TGTGCCAGCAGCCAGACGACAGGACCTGGAAACACCATATATTTT. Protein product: CASSQTTGPGNTIYF. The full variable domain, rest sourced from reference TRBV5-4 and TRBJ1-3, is ETGVTQSPTHLIKTRGQQVTLRCSSQSGHNTVSWYQQALGQGPQFIFQYYREEENGRGNFPPRFSGLQFPNYSSELNVNALELDDSALYLCASSQTTGPGNTIYFGEGSWLTVV.

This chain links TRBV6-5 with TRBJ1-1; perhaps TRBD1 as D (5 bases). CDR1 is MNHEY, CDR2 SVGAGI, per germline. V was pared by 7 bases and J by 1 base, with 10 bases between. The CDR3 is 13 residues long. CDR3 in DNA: TGTGCCAGCATTACCGGGGGGAACACTGAAGCTTTCTTT. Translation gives CASITGGNTEAFF.

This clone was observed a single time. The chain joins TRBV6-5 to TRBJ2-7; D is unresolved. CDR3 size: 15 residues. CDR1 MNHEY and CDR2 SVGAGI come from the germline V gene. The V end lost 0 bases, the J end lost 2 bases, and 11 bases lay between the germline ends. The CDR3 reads CASSYSIEYTYEQYF. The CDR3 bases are TGTGCCAGCAGTTACTCGATTGAGTATACCTACGAGCAGTACTTC.

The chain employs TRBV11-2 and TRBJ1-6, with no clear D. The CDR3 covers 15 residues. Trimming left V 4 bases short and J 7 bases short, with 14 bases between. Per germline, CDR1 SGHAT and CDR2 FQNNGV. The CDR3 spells CASSSADGINSPLHF. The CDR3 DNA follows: TGTGCCAGCAGCTCCGCCGACGGGATAAATTCACCCCTCCACTTT. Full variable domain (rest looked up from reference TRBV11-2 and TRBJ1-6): EAGVAQSPRYKIIEKRQSVAFWCNPISGHATLYWYQQILGQGPKLLIQFQNNGVVDDSQLPKDRFSAERLKGVDSTLKIQPAKLEDSAVYLCASSSADGINSPLHFGNGTRLTVT.

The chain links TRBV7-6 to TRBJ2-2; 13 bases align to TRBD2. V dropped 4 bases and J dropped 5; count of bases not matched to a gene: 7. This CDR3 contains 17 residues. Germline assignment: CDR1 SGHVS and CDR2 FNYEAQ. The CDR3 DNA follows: TGTGCCAGCAGCTCCCCACTAGCGGGGGGGAGAACCGGGGAGCTGTTTTTT. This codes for CASSSPLAGGRTGELFF.

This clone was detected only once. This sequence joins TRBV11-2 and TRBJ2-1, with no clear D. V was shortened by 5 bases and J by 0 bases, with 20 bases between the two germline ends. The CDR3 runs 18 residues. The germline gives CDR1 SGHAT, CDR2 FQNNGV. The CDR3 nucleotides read TGTGCCAGCAGCCTCAAGATACGCGGATTTTACTCCTACAATGAGCAGTTCTTC. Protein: CASSLKIRGFYSYNEQFF.

The CDR3 nucleotides are TGTGCCAGCAGTGAATTGAGTGTTCGTCGGGGGGCTCACGAGACCCAGTACTTC. Amino acids: CASSELSVRRGAHETQYF. The chain employs TRBV2 and TRBJ2-5, with a weak D call TRBD2 (7 bases). Germline V lookup: CDR1 SNHLY, CDR2 FYNNEI. The CDR3 is 18 residues long. V lost 2 bases to trimming and J lost 5 bases, with 24 bases between them.